Described below is a single TCR beta chain sequence and its context. The sample holds a few counts of this clone. No antigen is known for it. No much larger clone is present one base from it, and per-base qualities are unavailable. The immunoSEQ Assay, a bias-controlled multiplex PCR, was used to amplify TCRbeta CDR3 regions from genomic DNA. In the source study's methods: The number of nucleated cells in each sample was estimated by amplification of reference gene primers within the assay. To quantify the absolute abundance of each unique TCRbeta CDR3 rearrangement, sequence reads were collapsed and filtered. For each sample, productive Simpson clonality was calculated as the square root of Simpson's diversity index over productive rearrangements. Imported from immuneACCESS, the table was reduced by TCRdb to in-frame sequences with V and J called. These copies leave out some clones; in studies compared against another copy, an unresolved V gene accounts for under half, and the cause of the remainder is not known. V and J calls and clone size are copied from that table; D and trimming were computed from the DNA. The sample table contains approximately 190,000 clones; only one count was recorded for nearly 85% of them. In total, the top ten clones hold roughly 5.1% of the sample.

Whole blood was collected in K2EDTA tubes by collaborating institutions according to the institutions' own protocols. Collaborator samples were shipped for TCRbeta analysis as frozen whole blood, isolated PBMCs, or DNA extracted from either sample type. The data are from a study of blood T cell repertoires in COVID-19 (TCRdb year 2020). Regarding the study in general: Samples from collaborators originated in the United States, Italy and Spain and spanned both the acute and convalescent phases of COVID-19. A de-identified subject ID, COVID-19 status, age in years and sex were almost always included in the sample metadata. A freely available public database, intended as a resource for researchers studying the immune response to SARS-CoV-2, is where the repertoires were released. Deeply sampled blood TCRbeta repertoires from subjects exposed to, actively infected with, or recovered from COVID-19 were included in the dataset. The samples were drawn from the first 160 participants of the ongoing ImmuneRACE study and from 950 to 1,500 subjects provided by 6 global collaborators. Where available, HLA class I and class II types were taken from metadata supplied by the sample provider and were not determined by assay-based typing. The prospective study material was composed of cDNA or gDNA derived from T cells, B-cell-depleted T cells, or PBMCs.

Points the paper makes about the study in general: How much clinical and demographic metadata was included differed by source and by participant, and the metadata was provided uncurated.

The receptor comes from a woman in her twenties or thirties with acute or convalescent COVID-19. The sequencing sample was made of peripheral blood.

The encoded CDR3 is CATKRGYGSPLHF. The sequence in DNA is TGTGCCACCAAAAGGGGTTACGGTTCACCCCTCCACTTT. In this chain, TRBV15 is recombined with TRBJ1-6; the D segment could be TRBD1, given 5 matching bases. The germline V gene (reference sequence) sets CDR1 to LNHNV and CDR2 to YYDKDF. There are 13 amino acids in the CDR3, from cysteine to phenylalanine inclusive. The read is trimmed to its CDR3 DNA, 39 bases read in frame from base 1. V is shortened by 7 bases, J by 9 bases, and the region joining them spans 13 bases.